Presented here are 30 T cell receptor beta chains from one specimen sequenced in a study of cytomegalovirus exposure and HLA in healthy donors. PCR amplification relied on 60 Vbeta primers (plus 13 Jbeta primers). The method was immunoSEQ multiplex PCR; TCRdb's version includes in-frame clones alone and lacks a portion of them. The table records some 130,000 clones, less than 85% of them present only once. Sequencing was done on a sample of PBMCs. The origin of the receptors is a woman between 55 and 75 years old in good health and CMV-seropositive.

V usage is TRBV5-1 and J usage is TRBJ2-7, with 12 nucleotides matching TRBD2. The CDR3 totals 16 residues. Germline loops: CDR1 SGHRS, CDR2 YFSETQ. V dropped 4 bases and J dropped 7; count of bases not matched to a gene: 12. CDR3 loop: CASSPRRLAGDREQYF. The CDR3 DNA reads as TGCGCCAGCAGCCCAAGACGACTAGCGGGAGATCGTGAGCAGTACTTC.

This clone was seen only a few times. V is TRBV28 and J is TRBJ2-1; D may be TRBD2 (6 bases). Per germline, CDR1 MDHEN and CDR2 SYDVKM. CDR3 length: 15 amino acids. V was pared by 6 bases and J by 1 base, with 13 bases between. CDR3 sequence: CASRMGGLSYNEQFF. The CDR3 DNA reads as TGTGCCAGCAGAATGGGGGGACTTTCCTACAATGAGCAGTTCTTC.

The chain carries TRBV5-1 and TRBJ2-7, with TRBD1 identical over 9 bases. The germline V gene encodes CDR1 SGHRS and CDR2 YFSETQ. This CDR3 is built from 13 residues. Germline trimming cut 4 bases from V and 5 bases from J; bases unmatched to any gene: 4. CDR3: CASSARTGDEQYF. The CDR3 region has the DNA TGCGCCAGCAGCGCGCGGACAGGGGACGAGCAGTACTTC.

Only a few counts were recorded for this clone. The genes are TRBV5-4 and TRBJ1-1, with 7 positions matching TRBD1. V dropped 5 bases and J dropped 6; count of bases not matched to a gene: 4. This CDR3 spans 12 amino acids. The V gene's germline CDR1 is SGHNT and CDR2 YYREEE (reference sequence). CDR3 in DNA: TGTGCCAGCAGTAGACAGGGAGCTGAAGCTTTCTTT. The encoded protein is CASSRQGAEAFF.

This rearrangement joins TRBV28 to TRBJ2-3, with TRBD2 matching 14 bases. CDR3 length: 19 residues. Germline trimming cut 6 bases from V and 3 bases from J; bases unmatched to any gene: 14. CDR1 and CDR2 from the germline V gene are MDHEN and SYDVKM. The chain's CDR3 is CASSPYTPGTSGSTDTQYF. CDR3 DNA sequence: TGTGCCAGCAGCCCATACACCCCCGGGACTAGCGGGAGTACAGATACGCAGTATTTT.

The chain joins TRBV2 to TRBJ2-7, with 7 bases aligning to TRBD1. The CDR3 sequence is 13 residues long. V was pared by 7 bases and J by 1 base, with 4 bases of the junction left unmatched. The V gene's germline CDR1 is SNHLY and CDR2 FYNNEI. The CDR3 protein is CASIGQVSYEQYF. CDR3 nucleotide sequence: TGTGCCAGCATAGGACAGGTTTCCTACGAGCAGTACTTC.

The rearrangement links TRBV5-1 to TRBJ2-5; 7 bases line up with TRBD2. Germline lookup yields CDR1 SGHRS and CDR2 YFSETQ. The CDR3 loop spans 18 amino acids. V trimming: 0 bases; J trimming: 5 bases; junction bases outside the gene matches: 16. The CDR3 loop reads CASSLGGLADISAETQYF. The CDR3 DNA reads TGCGCCAGCAGCTTGGGAGGCCTAGCGGACATCTCTGCGGAGACCCAGTACTTC. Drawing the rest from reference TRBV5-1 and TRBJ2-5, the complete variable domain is KAGVTQTPRYLIKTRGQQVTLSCSPISGHRSVSWYQQTPGQGLQFLFEYFSETQRNKGNFPGRFSGRQFSNSRSEMNVSTLELGDSALYLCASSLGGLADISAETQYFGPGTRLLVL.

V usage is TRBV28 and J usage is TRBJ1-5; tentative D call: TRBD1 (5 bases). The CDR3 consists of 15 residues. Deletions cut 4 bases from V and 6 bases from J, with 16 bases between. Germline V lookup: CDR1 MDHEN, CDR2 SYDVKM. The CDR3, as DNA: TGTGCCAGCAGTTCCAGGGTCTATTTTGGTCAGCCCCAGCATTTT. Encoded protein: CASSSRVYFGQPQHF.

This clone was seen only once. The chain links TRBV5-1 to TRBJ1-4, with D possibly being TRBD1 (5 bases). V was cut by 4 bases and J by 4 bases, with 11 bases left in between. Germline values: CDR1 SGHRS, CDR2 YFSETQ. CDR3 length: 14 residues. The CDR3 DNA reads TGCGCCAGCAGCCAGGGAGGGTTTAATGAAAAACTGTTTTTT. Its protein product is CASSQGGFNEKLFF.

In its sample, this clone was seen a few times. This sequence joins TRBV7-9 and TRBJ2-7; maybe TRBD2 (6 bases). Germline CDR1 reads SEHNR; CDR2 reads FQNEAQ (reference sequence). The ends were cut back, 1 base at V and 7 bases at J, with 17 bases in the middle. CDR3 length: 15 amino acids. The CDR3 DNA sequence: TGTGCCAGCAGCTTAGGGGGAGGACCAACTGAGGAGCAGTACTTC. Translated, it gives CASSLGGGPTEEQYF.

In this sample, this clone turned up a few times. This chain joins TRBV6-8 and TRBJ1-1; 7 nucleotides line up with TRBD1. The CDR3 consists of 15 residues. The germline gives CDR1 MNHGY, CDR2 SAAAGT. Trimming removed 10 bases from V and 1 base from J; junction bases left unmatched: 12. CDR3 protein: CANHPGTDKNTEAFF. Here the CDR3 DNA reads TGTGCCAACCATCCCGGGACAGATAAGAACACTGAAGCTTTCTTT.

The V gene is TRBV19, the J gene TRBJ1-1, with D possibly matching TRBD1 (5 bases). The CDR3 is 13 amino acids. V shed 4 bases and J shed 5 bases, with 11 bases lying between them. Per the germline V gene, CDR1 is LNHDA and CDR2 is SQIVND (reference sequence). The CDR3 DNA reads TGTGCCAGTAGTAGTGGGGCGGGAACTGAAGCTTTCTTT. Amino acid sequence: CASSSGAGTEAFF.

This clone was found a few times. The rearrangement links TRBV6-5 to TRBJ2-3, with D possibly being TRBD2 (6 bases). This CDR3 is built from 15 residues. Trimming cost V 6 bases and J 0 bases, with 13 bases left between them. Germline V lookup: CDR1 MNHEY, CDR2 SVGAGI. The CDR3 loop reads CASSSRRASTDTQYF. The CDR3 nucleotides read TGTGCCAGCAGCTCTAGGAGGGCTAGCACAGATACGCAGTATTTT.

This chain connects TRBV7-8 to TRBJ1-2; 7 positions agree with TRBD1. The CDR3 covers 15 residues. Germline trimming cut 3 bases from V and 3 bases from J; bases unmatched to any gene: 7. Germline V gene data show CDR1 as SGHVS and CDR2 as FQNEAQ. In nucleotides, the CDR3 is TGTGCCAGCAGCTTTTTATCGACAGGGCACTATGGCTACACCTTC. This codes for CASSFLSTGHYGYTF.

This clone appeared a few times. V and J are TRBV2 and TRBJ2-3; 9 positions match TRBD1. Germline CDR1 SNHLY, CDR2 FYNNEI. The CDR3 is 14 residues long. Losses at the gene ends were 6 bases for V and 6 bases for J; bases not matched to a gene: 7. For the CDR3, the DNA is TGTGCCAGCAGGGGAACAGGGGGCTCGGATACGCAGTATTTT. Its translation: CASRGTGGSDTQYF.

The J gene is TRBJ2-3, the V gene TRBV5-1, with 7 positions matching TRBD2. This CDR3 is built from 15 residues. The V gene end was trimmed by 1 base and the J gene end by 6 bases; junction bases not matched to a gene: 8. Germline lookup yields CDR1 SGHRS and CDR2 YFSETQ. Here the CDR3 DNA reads TGCGCCAGCAGCTTGAACACCGCGGGGGTGGATACGCAGTATTTT. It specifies CASSLNTAGVDTQYF.

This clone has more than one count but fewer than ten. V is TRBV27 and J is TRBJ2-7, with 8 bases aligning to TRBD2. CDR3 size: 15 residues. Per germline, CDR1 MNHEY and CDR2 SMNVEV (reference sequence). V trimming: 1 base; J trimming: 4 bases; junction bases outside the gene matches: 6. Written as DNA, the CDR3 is TGTGCCAGCAGTTTATATCGAGCGGGAGCGTACGAGCAGTACTTC. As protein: CASSLYRAGAYEQYF.

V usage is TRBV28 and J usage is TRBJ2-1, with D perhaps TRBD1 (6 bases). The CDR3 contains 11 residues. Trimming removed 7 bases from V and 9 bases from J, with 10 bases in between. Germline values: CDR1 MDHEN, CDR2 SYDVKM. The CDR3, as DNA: TGTGCCAGCATAGGGGGACGTGAGCAGTTCTTC. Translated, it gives CASIGGREQFF. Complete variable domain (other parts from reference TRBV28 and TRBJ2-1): DVKVTQSSRYLVKRTGEKVFLECVQDMDHENMFWYRQDPGLGLRLIYFSYDVKMKEKGDIPEGYSVSREKKERFSLILESASTNQTSMYLCASIGGREQFFGPGTRLTVL.

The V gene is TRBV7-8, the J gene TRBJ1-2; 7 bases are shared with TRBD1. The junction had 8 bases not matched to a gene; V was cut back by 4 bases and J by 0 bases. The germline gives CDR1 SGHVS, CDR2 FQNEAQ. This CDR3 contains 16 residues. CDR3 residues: CASSSVPGQANYGYTF. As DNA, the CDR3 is TGTGCCAGCAGCTCTGTCCCTGGACAGGCTAACTATGGCTACACCTTC.

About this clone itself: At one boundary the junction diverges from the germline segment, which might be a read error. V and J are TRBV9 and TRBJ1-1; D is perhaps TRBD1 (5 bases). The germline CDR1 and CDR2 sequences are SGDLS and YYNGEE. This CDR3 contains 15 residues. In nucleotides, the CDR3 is TGTGCCAGCAGCGTAGCTGGGGCGCGGGGCACTGAAGCTTCCTTT. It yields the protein CASSVAGARGTEASF.

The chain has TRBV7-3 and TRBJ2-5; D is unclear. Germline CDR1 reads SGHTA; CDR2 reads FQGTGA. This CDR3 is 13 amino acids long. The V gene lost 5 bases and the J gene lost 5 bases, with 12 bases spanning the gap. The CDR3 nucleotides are TGTGCCAGCAGCCCATCGCCTAGGGAGACCCAGTACTTC. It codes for CASSPSPRETQYF. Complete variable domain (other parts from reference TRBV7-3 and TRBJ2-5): GAGVSQTPSNKVTEKGKYVELRCDPISGHTALYWYRQSLGQGPEFLIYFQGTGAADDSGLPNDRFFAVRPEGSVSTLKIQRTERGDSAVYLCASSPSPRETQYFGPGTRLLVL.

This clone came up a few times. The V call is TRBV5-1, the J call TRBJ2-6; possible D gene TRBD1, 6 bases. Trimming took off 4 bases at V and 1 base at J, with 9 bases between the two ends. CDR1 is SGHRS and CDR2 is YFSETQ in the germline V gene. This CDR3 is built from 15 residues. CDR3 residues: CASSPRGSGANVLTF. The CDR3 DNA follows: TGCGCCAGCAGCCCCAGGGGATCTGGGGCCAACGTCCTGACTTTC.

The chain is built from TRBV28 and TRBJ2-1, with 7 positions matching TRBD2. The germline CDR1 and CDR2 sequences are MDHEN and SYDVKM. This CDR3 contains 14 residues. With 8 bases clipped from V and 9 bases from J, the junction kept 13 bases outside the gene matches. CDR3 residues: CASGYGGRITEQFF. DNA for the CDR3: TGTGCCAGCGGGTATGGCGGGAGAATTACTGAGCAGTTCTTC.

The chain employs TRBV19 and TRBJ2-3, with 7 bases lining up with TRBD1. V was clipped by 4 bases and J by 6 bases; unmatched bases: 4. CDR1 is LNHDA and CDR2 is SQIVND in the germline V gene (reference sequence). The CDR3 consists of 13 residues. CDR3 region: CASSKQGTDTQYF. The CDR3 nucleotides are TGTGCCAGTAGTAAACAGGGGACGGATACGCAGTATTTT.

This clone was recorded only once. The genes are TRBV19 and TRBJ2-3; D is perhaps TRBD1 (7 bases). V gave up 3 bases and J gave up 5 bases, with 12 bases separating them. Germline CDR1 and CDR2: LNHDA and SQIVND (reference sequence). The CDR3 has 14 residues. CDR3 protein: CASSIQGGVDTQYF. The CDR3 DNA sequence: TGTGCCAGTAGTATCCAGGGGGGAGTAGATACGCAGTATTTT.

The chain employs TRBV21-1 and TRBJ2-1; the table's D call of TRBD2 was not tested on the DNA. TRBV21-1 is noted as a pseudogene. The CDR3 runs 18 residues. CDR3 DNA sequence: TGTGCCAGCAGCCAGGGGTCGGAACGGGGGGCTCTCTACAATGAGCAGTTCTTC. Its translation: CASSQGSERGALYNEQFF.

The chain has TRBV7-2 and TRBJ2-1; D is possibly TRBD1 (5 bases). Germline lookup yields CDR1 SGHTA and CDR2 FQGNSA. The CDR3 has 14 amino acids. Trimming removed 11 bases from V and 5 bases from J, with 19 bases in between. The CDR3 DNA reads TGTGCCGCCGGCTCCTCCAGGGTCGACAATGAGCAGTTCTTC. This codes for CAAGSSRVDNEQFF.

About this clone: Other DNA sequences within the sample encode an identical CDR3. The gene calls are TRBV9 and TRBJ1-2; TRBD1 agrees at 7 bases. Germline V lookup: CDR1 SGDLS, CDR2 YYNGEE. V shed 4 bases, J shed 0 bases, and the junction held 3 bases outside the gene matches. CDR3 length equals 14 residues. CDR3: CASSPGQANYGYTF. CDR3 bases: TGTGCCAGCAGCCCAGGACAGGCTAACTATGGCTACACCTTC.

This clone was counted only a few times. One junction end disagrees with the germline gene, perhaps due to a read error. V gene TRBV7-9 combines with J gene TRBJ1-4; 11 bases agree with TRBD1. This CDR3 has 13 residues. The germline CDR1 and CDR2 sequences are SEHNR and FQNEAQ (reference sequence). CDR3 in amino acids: CASSGKGQGDPRF. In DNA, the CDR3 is TGTGCCAGCAGCGGGAAGGGACAGGGGGATCCTCGCTTT.

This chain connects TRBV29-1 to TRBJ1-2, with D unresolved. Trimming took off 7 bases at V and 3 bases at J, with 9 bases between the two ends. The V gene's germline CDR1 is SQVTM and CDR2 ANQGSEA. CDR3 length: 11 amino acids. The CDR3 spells CSATGDYGYTF. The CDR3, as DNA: TGCAGCGCTACCGGGGACTATGGCTACACCTTC.